This TCR beta chain came from a study of T cells in Graves' hyperthyroidism and ophthalmopathy. Using RNA transcripts as the source, TCR beta CDR3 regions were amplified. HTBI primers drove first-round RT-PCR of the TCR CDR3. One entry per CDR3 protein, called by TCRdb with MiXCR from the multiplex PCR reads. The sample records around 690,000 distinct CDR3 sequences, roughly 17% being singletons. This clonotype was counted ten times or more. The target antigen is unknown. V was shortened by 5 bases and J by 8 bases, with 15 bases between the two germline ends. Germline V gene lookup returns CDR1 MNHEY and CDR2 SMNVEV (reference sequence). The CDR3 spans 13 residues. Study results and limitations: Ophthalmopathy and stable hyperthyroidism were separated by a 13 V-J model.

The receptor's source is a man aged 50 to 59 with Graves' hyperthyroidism. The chain combines TRBV27 with TRBJ1-2, with TRBD1 as a possible D gene (5 bases). The sample consisted of blood. The DNA of the CDR3 is TGTGCCAGCAGTGGGGCGAGATCTGGGGGCTACACCTTC. It translates to CASSGARSGGYTF.